In this sample, the clone carrying this T cell receptor (beta chain) turned up once. The data were obtained in a study of shared clonotypes between healthy human individuals. Profiling relied on immunoSEQ multiplex PCR, and the TCRdb table lists in-frame clones only, not all of them. This sample has some 1,400,000 clones, with approximately 97% found just once. Sequenced material: naive CD4+ T cells sorted from blood. Indicated subset: CD45RA+ positively selected. This sequence originates from a man aged 25 to 40 in good health.

The CDR3 protein is CASSEWGNQPQHF. The DNA for the CDR3 is TGTGCCAGCAGTGAGTGGGGCAATCAGCCCCAGCATTTT. The rearrangement links TRBV25-1 to TRBJ1-5; D is unresolved. This CDR3 spans 13 amino acids. CDR1 is MGHDK and CDR2 is SYGVNS in the germline V gene. V was trimmed by 3 bases and J by 2 bases, leaving 5 bases between them.